This is a list of T cell receptor beta chains from one sample in a study of human T cells and chemical hapten exposure. MiXCR, run by TCRdb on the RACE reads, gives a single entry per CDR3 protein. Of over 55,000 distinct CDR3 sequences in the sample, roughly 11% are singletons; the top ten hold more than 1.2%. The material was whole blood, obtained in connection with sensitization to the hapten diphenylcyclopropenone (DPC). These receptors were taken from a woman aged 45-60 years with alopecia areata. Some clones in this sample may be carry-over from other donors' samples. Each CDR3 is given with its conserved first and last residue. D genes are given only for firm matches. Not all rows give a size; the values are once, few, many and, for expanded clones, a class.

abundance	v_gene	j_gene	d_gene	CDR3aa	CDR3nt
NA	TRBV28	TRBJ2-3	NA	CASSFDRRPDTQYF	TGTGCCAGCAGTTTCGACCGCAGGCCAGATACGCAGTATTTT
many	TRBV5-4	TRBJ1-1	NA	CASSLYGQGRMDTEAFF	TGTGCCAGCAGCTTATACGGACAAGGAAGGATGGACACTGAAGCTTTCTTT
NA	TRBV28	TRBJ1-2	TRBD1	CASSPPDRIDGYTF	TGTGCCAGCAGTCCCCCGGACAGGATCGATGGCTACACCTTC
NA	TRBV12-3/TRBV12-4	TRBJ1-1	TRBD1	CASSLTNRGTEAFF	TGTGCCAGCAGTCTAACCAACAGGGGCACTGAAGCTTTCTTT
few	TRBV7-2	TRBJ2-7	TRBD2	CASNLAGVGEQYF	TGTGCCAGCAACTTAGCGGGAGTGGGCGAGCAGTACTTC
NA	TRBV28	TRBJ1-2	TRBD1	CASSQGQGLYGYTF	TGTGCCAGCAGTCAAGGACAGGGGCTCTATGGCTACACCTTC
many	TRBV12-3/TRBV12-4	TRBJ2-5	NA	CASSLNGGETQYF	TGTGCCAGCAGTTTAAACGGGGGAGAGACCCAGTACTTC
NA	TRBV18	TRBJ2-6	TRBD1	CASSSRTGQPLSGANVLTF	TGTGCCAGCTCATCCCGGACGGGACAGCCTCTTTCTGGGGCCAACGTCCTGACTTTC
many	TRBV10-2	TRBJ2-6	TRBD1	CASSGRQGSSGANVLTF	TGCGCCAGCAGTGGGAGACAGGGAAGCTCTGGGGCCAACGTCCTGACTTTC
few	TRBV4-1	TRBJ2-7	NA	CASSQGIRGREQYF	TGCGCCAGCAGCCAGGGGATACGGGGGCGCGAGCAGTACTTC
NA	TRBV7-9	TRBJ2-7	NA	CASSEWNYEQYF	TGTGCCAGCTCGGAGTGGAACTACGAGCAGTACTTC
many	TRBV29-1	TRBJ1-5	TRBD1	CSARQGLDQPQHF	TGCAGCGCCCGACAGGGGTTGGATCAGCCCCAGCATTTT
many	TRBV20-1	TRBJ2-1	TRBD2	CSANSGGTYNEQFF	TGCAGTGCTAATAGCGGGGGGACCTACAATGAGCAGTTCTTC
many	TRBV7-9	TRBJ2-5	NA	CASTTRETQYF	TGTGCCAGCACCACCAGAGAGACCCAGTACTTC
many	TRBV18	TRBJ2-6	NA	CASSPPSGGANVLTF	TGTGCCAGCTCACCACCGAGTGGAGGGGCCAACGTCCTGACTTTC
many	TRBV7-9	TRBJ2-1	NA	CASSRQIGGSYNEQFF	TGTGCCAGCAGTCGACAGATAGGTGGCTCCTACAATGAGCAGTTCTTC
many	TRBV7-2	TRBJ1-3	NA	CASSLGAGTGNTIYF	TGTGCCAGCAGCTTAGGCGCCGGGACAGGAAACACCATATATTTT
few	TRBV29-1	TRBJ2-2	NA	CSVIPTTGELFF	TGCAGCGTCATTCCCACCACCGGGGAGCTGTTTTTT
many	TRBV20-1	TRBJ2-7	TRBD2	CSAGRDYGYEQYF	TGCAGTGCTGGGCGGGACTACGGATACGAGCAGTACTTC
few	TRBV27	TRBJ1-6	NA	CASHQTGKVSPLHF	TGTGCCAGCCACCAAACAGGGAAAGTTTCACCCCTCCACTTT
NA	TRBV29-1	TRBJ2-7	NA	CSVRHSDEQYF	TGCAGCGTCCGACATAGCGACGAGCAGTACTTC
NA	TRBV18	TRBJ1-5	NA	CASSMGQGVGKPQHF	TGTGCCAGCTCCATGGGGCAGGGAGTGGGTAAGCCCCAGCATTTT